This passage covers 23 T cell receptor beta chains from one sample sequenced in a study of T cells in Graves' hyperthyroidism and ophthalmopathy. RNA transcripts yielded amplified TCR beta CDR3 regions. The primer set for the first-round RT-PCR of the TCR CDR3 was HTBI. One entry per CDR3 protein results from TCRdb running MiXCR on the multiplex PCR reads. Among 490,000 or so distinct CDR3 sequences listed, about 45% were seen once. The sample taken for sequencing was peripheral blood or thyroid tissue (not recorded which). These receptors were collected from an adult woman with Graves' disease, either hyperthyroidism or ophthalmopathy (not recorded which).

The rearrangement links TRBV7-9 to TRBJ1-1; 8 nucleotides align to TRBD1. V shed 4 bases, J shed 4 bases, and the junction held 8 bases outside the gene matches. There are 15 residues in the CDR3. The V gene's germline CDR1 is SEHNR and CDR2 FQNEAQ (reference sequence). CDR3 sequence: CASSSGQGMVTEAFF. In nucleotides, the CDR3 is TGTGCCAGCAGCTCAGGACAGGGCATGGTCACTGAAGCTTTCTTT. Based on the CDR3 plus reference TRBV7-9 and TRBJ1-1, the full variable domain is DTGVSQNPRHKITKRGQNVTFRCDPISEHNRLYWYRQTLGQGPEFLTYFQNEAQLEKSRLLSDRFSAERPKGSFSTLEIQRTEQGDSAMYLCASSSGQGMVTEAFFGQGTRLTVV.

Points on this clonotype: The CDR3 does not end in the conserved phenylalanine or tryptophan, so this is likely a read error. This chain links TRBV10-3 with TRBJ1-2; 8 bases agree with TRBD1. V was pared by 6 bases and J by 4 bases, with 10 bases of the junction left unmatched. The germline CDR1 and CDR2 sequences are ENHRY and SYGVKD. CDR3 size: 15 residues. The CDR3 here is CAIRGGQGSGYGYTL. CDR3 coding DNA: TGTGCCATCAGGGGAGGACAGGGTAGTGGCTATGGCTACACCCTC.

Here the CDR3 DNA reads TGTGCCAGCACGATAGAGATCTCCTACGAGCAGTACTTC. Amino acid sequence: CASTIEISYEQYF. The chain joins TRBV2 to TRBJ2-7; D is unresolved. Per the germline V gene, CDR1 is SNHLY and CDR2 is FYNNEI. V was shortened by 7 bases and J by 0 bases, with 10 bases between the two germline ends. This CDR3 comprises 13 residues.

The genes are TRBV7-9 and TRBJ1-6, with D unresolved. The CDR3 length is 13 residues. The germline V and J ends were trimmed by 2 bases and 8 bases, with 7 bases remaining between them. Germline values: CDR1 SEHNR, CDR2 FQNEAQ (reference sequence). DNA for the CDR3: TGTGCCAGCAGCTTAAGCCGGGATTCACCCCTCCACTTT. Translating it yields CASSLSRDSPLHF.

In this sample, this clonotype turned up many times. V gene TRBV29-1 combines with J gene TRBJ2-7; the match to TRBD2 covers 7 bases. CDR1 is SQVTM and CDR2 is ANQGSEA in the germline V gene. V gave up 7 bases and J gave up 5 bases; unmatched junction bases: 11. The CDR3 extends over 13 amino acids. DNA for the CDR3: TGCAGCGGGGGGATGGCGGGAGTGAACGAGCAGTACTTC. This codes for CSGGMAGVNEQYF.

This clonotype was observed at least ten times. This rearrangement joins TRBV15 to TRBJ2-5, with D uncertain. This CDR3 is 16 amino acids long. Germline CDR1 LNHNV, CDR2 YYDKDF (reference sequence). The V and J ends lost 0 bases and 5 bases respectively, with 16 bases between them. CDR3 bases: TGTGCCACCAGCAGAGATACCGCTACTTTGGGGGAGACCCAGTACTTC. Translation gives CATSRDTATLGETQYF.

This clonotype was seen many times. V is TRBV19 and J is TRBJ2-5; D possibly corresponds to TRBD1 (5 bases). Trimming shortened V by 4 bases and J by 3 bases, and 9 bases separated the two germline ends. The CDR3 runs 13 residues. Germline V gene lookup returns CDR1 LNHDA and CDR2 SQIVND (reference sequence). The CDR3 nucleotides are TGTGCCAGTAGTACCAGGGCTAAAGAGACCCAGTACTTC. Its protein is CASSTRAKETQYF.

The chain employs TRBV15 and TRBJ1-2; no clear D gene. V lost 1 base, J lost 10 bases, and 16 bases lay in between. The length of the CDR3 is 14 residues. Per the germline V gene, CDR1 is LNHNV and CDR2 is YYDKDF (reference sequence). The CDR3 nucleotides read TGTGCCACCAGCAGAGTTCCCGGCACAAATGTCTACACCTTC. Amino acids: CATSRVPGTNVYTF.

The V gene is TRBV28, the J gene TRBJ1-6; D might be TRBD1 (6 bases). Germline loops: CDR1 MDHEN, CDR2 SYDVKM. The length of the CDR3 is 13 residues. V was clipped by 11 bases and J by 5 bases, with 13 bases between them. The CDR3 sequence: CASRTGNNSPLHF. CDR3 DNA: TGTGCCTCCCGAACAGGGAATAATTCACCCCTCCACTTT.

In this sample, this clonotype turned up a few times. This rearrangement joins TRBV15 to TRBJ2-7; D is possibly TRBD2 (6 bases). V was trimmed by 10 bases and J by 2 bases, leaving 12 bases between them. CDR3 length: 12 residues. The V gene's germline CDR1 is LNHNV and CDR2 YYDKDF (reference sequence). CDR3 sequence: CASRGGTYEQYF. CDR3 bases: TGTGCCAGTAGAGGAGGGACCTACGAGCAGTACTTC.

The chain joins TRBV10-3 to TRBJ2-3; 14 bases map to TRBD2. The germline V gene has CDR1 ENHRY and CDR2 SYGVKD. V was pared by 2 bases and J by 6 bases, with 10 bases of the junction left unmatched. The CDR3 covers 18 residues. The CDR3 nucleotides read TGTGCCATCAGTGAGGGGGGGACTAGCGGGAGTTCGTCGGATACGCAGTATTTT. Protein sequence: CAISEGGTSGSSSDTQYF.

The genes are TRBV7-2 and TRBJ1-5; D unresolved. Germline V gives CDR1 SGHTA, CDR2 FQGNSA. V lost 1 base and J lost 2, with 9 bases in between. The CDR3 contains 15 residues. The CDR3 sequence is CASSLVGLRNQPQHF. The CDR3 DNA sequence: TGTGCCAGCAGCTTAGTTGGGCTTCGCAATCAGCCCCAGCATTTT.

This clonotype was counted between two and nine times. The CDR3, as DNA: TGTGCCAGCAGTGAGGACGGGGTTTACTATGGCTACACCTTC. Translated: CASSEDGVYYGYTF. The J gene is TRBJ1-2, the V gene TRBV25-1; D is undetermined. The CDR3 extends over 14 amino acids. In germline, CDR1 is MGHDK, CDR2 SYGVNS. V dropped 3 bases and J dropped 3 bases, with 11 bases sitting between them.

There are a few counts of this clonotype. V usage is TRBV7-8 and J usage is TRBJ1-6; TRBD1 agrees at 9 bases. CDR3 length: 16 residues. CDR1 and CDR2 (germline): SGHVS, FQNEAQ. J lost 6 bases, V lost 6 bases, and 9 bases had no gene match. The CDR3: CASSPGQGRRNSPLHF. The CDR3 nucleotides read TGTGCCAGCAGTCCCGGACAGGGGAGGCGTAATTCACCCCTCCACTTT.

The V and J genes are TRBV7-2 and TRBJ1-2, with TRBD1 matching over 7 bases. CDR1 is SGHTA, CDR2 FQGNSA, per germline. The CDR3 spans 15 residues. Germline trimming cut 1 base from V and 8 bases from J; bases unmatched to any gene: 10. The CDR3 DNA reads TGTGCCAGCAGCTTAGGACCGACAGGGCCCTTCGGCTACACCTTC. Protein product: CASSLGPTGPFGYTF. Using reference TRBV7-2 and TRBJ1-2 for the parts outside the CDR3, the full variable domain is GAGVSQSPSNKVTEKGKDVELRCDPISGHTALYWYRQSLGQGLEFLIYFQGNSAPDKSGLPSDRFSAERTGGSVSTLTIQRTQQEDSAVYLCASSLGPTGPFGYTFGSGTRLTVV.

This clonotype was seen ten or more times. This may arise from a read error, as a much more abundant clone is one base away. The rearrangement joins TRBV29-1 to TRBJ1-1; no definite D call. The V gene lost 7 bases and the J gene lost 4 bases, with 13 bases spanning the gap. Germline CDR1 reads SQVTM; CDR2 reads ANQGSEA. The CDR3 has 12 residues. The CDR3 is CSAQGRTTEAFF. CDR3 nucleotides: TGCAGCGCCCAAGGACGGACCACTGAAGCTTTCTTT.

This clonotype showed up many times. This chain links TRBV2 with TRBJ1-2; D is unresolved. Between the trimmed V and J ends, which lost 2 bases and 5 bases, there was a span of 12 bases. This CDR3 comprises 14 residues. Germline assignment: CDR1 SNHLY and CDR2 FYNNEI. CDR3 residues: CASSERVRTYGYTF. The CDR3 region has the DNA TGTGCCAGCAGTGAAAGGGTCCGTACGTATGGCTACACCTTC.

In this sample, this clonotype turned up many times. In nucleotides, the CDR3 is TGTGCCAGCAGCCCGGACACGACTAACACTGAAGCTTTCTTT. This gives the protein CASSPDTTNTEAFF. J is TRBJ1-1 and V is TRBV7-9; tentative D call: TRBD1 (5 bases). CDR1 SEHNR and CDR2 FQNEAQ come from the germline V gene (reference sequence). V was shortened by 5 bases and J by 2 bases, with 12 bases between the two germline ends. CDR3 length equals 14 residues.

V and J are TRBV7-9 and TRBJ2-5; D possibly matches TRBD1 or TRBD2 (5 bases each). The CDR3 covers 13 residues. CDR1 SEHNR and CDR2 FQNEAQ come from the germline V gene (reference sequence). With 4 bases removed from V and 4 bases from J, the gap between germline ends came to 10 bases. The CDR3, as DNA: TGTGCCAGCAGCTCTCCCGGGACAGAGACCCAGTACTTC. It is translated as CASSSPGTETQYF.

This chain joins TRBV9 and TRBJ1-5; D unclear. The CDR3 totals 16 residues. From germline, CDR1 is SGDLS and CDR2 YYNGEE. The V gene lost 4 bases and the J gene lost 6 bases, with 20 bases spanning the gap. CDR3 nucleotide sequence: TGTGCCAGCAGCCAAGATAGATTTAGGATTCGTCAGCCCCAGCATTTT. Translated: CASSQDRFRIRQPQHF.

V usage is TRBV7-3 and J usage is TRBJ1-1; D call uncertain. Trimming removed 7 bases at V and 0 bases at J, with 6 bases between. CDR1 and CDR2 (germline): SGHTA, FQGTGA. CDR3 length equals 12 residues. The CDR3 spells CASKGLNTEAFF. The DNA for the CDR3 is TGTGCCAGCAAAGGGTTGAACACTGAAGCTTTCTTT.

This clonotype was found many times. The chain links TRBV6-5 to TRBJ1-1; D is uncertain. V lost 6 bases and J lost 1, with 9 bases in between. Germline V gene sequence: CDR1 MNHEY, CDR2 SVGAGI. The CDR3 is 13 residues long. CDR3 loop: CASRILPNTEAFF. The DNA for the CDR3 is TGTGCCAGCAGAATATTACCGAACACTGAAGCTTTCTTT.

Notes on this clonotype: A much larger clone lies a single base off, so this may be a read error. The chain has TRBV3-1 and TRBJ1-5; D call uncertain. The CDR3 covers 13 residues. Germline V gives CDR1 LGHDT, CDR2 YNNKEL (reference sequence). Trimming shortened V by 3 bases and J by 3 bases, and 6 bases separated the two germline ends. CDR3 in amino acids: CASSHQANQPQHF. CDR3 nucleotide sequence: TGTGCCAGCAGCCATCAGGCCAATCAGCCCCAGCATTTT.